Listed below are T cell receptor beta chains from one sample, sequenced in a study of T cell changes during pregnancy in multiple sclerosis. Only in-frame clones appear in the TCRdb table, and some are missing; sequencing was by immunoSEQ multiplex PCR. Among around 65,000 clones listed, around 90% were seen once. Sequencing was performed on peripheral blood, taken in the first trimester of pregnancy. Receptors originate from a female donor with multiple sclerosis, enrolled in a pregnancy study. Each CDR3 is given with its conserved first and last residue. D genes are given only for firm matches. Only part of the rows carry a size: once, few, many, or a class if the clone is expanded.

V gene: TRBV5-1
D gene: .
clone size: .
J gene: TRBJ1-4
CDR3 length: 14
CDR3 DNA: TGCGCCAGCAGCTTAACTACAACTAATGAAAAACTGTTTTTT
CDR3 protein: CASSLTTTNEKLFF

V gene: TRBV19
D gene: .
clone size: .
J gene: TRBJ2-7
CDR3 length: 14
CDR3 DNA: TGTGCCAGTAGCAACCGGGACACCTACTACGAGCAGTACTTC
CDR3 protein: CASSNRDTYYEQYF

V gene: TRBV9
D gene: TRBD2
clone size: .
J gene: TRBJ2-2
CDR3 length: 16
CDR3 DNA: TGTGCCAGCAGCGTAGTGGCCGCGGGAGGTACCGGGGAGCTGTTTTTT
CDR3 protein: CASSVVAAGGTGELFF

V gene: TRBV19
D gene: TRBD1
clone size: .
J gene: TRBJ2-2
CDR3 length: 16
CDR3 DNA: TGTGCCAGTAGTATTGACAGGGGGCTCGGCACCGGGGAGCTGTTTTTT
CDR3 protein: CASSIDRGLGTGELFF

V gene: TRBV6-4
D gene: .
clone size: .
J gene: TRBJ2-2
CDR3 length: 14
CDR3 DNA: TGTGCCAGCAGTGAAGAGTTAAACACCGGGGAGCTGTTTTTT
CDR3 protein: CASSEELNTGELFF

V gene: TRBV19
D gene: .
clone size: .
J gene: TRBJ1-2
CDR3 length: 14
CDR3 DNA: TGTGCCAGTAGTAACGGACAGAATTCGTATGGCTACACCTTC
CDR3 protein: CASSNGQNSYGYTF

V gene: TRBV2
D gene: .
clone size: .
J gene: TRBJ2-1
CDR3 length: 13
CDR3 DNA: TGTGCCAGTCTGACGGGGATCGGAAATGAGCAGTTCTTC
CDR3 protein: CASLTGIGNEQFF

V gene: TRBV7-3
D gene: TRBD1
clone size: .
J gene: TRBJ2-7
CDR3 length: 15
CDR3 DNA: TGTGCCAGCAGCATTAACGGACAGGGGATCTACGAGCAGTACTTC
CDR3 protein: CASSINGQGIYEQYF

V gene: TRBV10-1
D gene: TRBD2
clone size: .
J gene: TRBJ2-7
CDR3 length: 23
CDR3 DNA: TGCGCCACTCTAAGCTGTCCCAGGCACCGAAGACGCCTAGCGGGACGGGGGTCGTCCGAGCAGTACTTC
CDR3 protein: CATLSCPRHRRRLAGRGSSEQYF

V gene: TRBV5-4
D gene: TRBD2
clone size: .
J gene: TRBJ2-1
CDR3 length: 16
CDR3 DNA: TGTGCCAGCAGCTTGGAAGGACTAGCGGGACCTAATGAGCAGTTCTTC
CDR3 protein: CASSLEGLAGPNEQFF

V gene: TRBV7-2
D gene: .
clone size: .
J gene: TRBJ2-2
CDR3 length: 17
CDR3 DNA: TGTGCCAGCAGCTCCGGACTCGTCAGGTCGGACACCGGGGAGCTGTTTTTT
CDR3 protein: CASSSGLVRSDTGELFF

V gene: TRBV5-6
D gene: .
clone size: .
J gene: TRBJ2-3
CDR3 length: 16
CDR3 DNA: TGTGCCAGCAGCTTGCAGGGGCGGCAGGGCACAGATACGCAGTATTTT
CDR3 protein: CASSLQGRQGTDTQYF

V gene: TRBV30
D gene: .
clone size: few
J gene: TRBJ1-1
CDR3 length: 11
CDR3 DNA: TGTGCCTGGATGGAGGTCTACGAGGCTTTCTTT
CDR3 protein: CAWMEVYEAFF

V gene: TRBV28
D gene: TRBD1
clone size: .
J gene: TRBJ2-7
CDR3 length: 14
CDR3 DNA: TGTGCCAGCATCCGGGGACAGGCGATGGACGAGCAGTACTTC
CDR3 protein: CASIRGQAMDEQYF

V gene: TRBV27
D gene: TRBD2
clone size: .
J gene: TRBJ2-1
CDR3 length: 15
CDR3 DNA: TGTGCCAGCAGTCGACCGGGACTAGGGTCAAATGAGCAGTTCTTC
CDR3 protein: CASSRPGLGSNEQFF

V gene: TRBV6-5
D gene: TRBD1
clone size: .
J gene: TRBJ1-2
CDR3 length: 14
CDR3 DNA: TGTGCCAGCAGTTTCTCCGGGACAGACTATGGCTACACCTTC
CDR3 protein: CASSFSGTDYGYTF

V gene: TRBV4-1
D gene: .
clone size: .
J gene: TRBJ2-5
CDR3 length: 21
CDR3 DNA: TGCGCCAGCAGCCAACTTTCCTCTCCTGCGGGGGCAGACTTTCTTCGCGAGACCCAGTACTTC
CDR3 protein: CASSQLSSPAGADFLRETQYF

V gene: TRBV27
D gene: .
clone size: .
J gene: TRBJ2-5
CDR3 length: 14
CDR3 DNA: TGTGCCAGCAGTTTACTCGGGGAGAAAGAGACCCAGTACTTC
CDR3 protein: CASSLLGEKETQYF

V gene: TRBV6-5
D gene: .
clone size: .
J gene: TRBJ1-1
CDR3 length: 13
CDR3 DNA: TGTGCCAGCAGGCGGCAAATAAGCACTGAAGCTTTCTTT
CDR3 protein: CASRRQISTEAFF

V gene: TRBV28
D gene: TRBD2
clone size: few
J gene: TRBJ2-2
CDR3 length: 16
CDR3 DNA: TGTGCCAGCATCATTAGCGGGAGGGTTAACACCGGGGAGCTGTTTTTT
CDR3 protein: CASIISGRVNTGELFF

V gene: TRBV4-1
D gene: .
clone size: .
J gene: TRBJ2-1
CDR3 length: 15
CDR3 DNA: TGCGCCAGCTGCGAGCGGGCCAATTCCTACAATGAGCAGTTCTTC
CDR3 protein: CASCERANSYNEQFF

V gene: TRBV28
D gene: .
clone size: .
J gene: TRBJ1-2
CDR3 length: 13
CDR3 DNA: TGTGCCAGCAGCCGCGGGGGTAACTATGGCTACACCTTC
CDR3 protein: CASSRGGNYGYTF

V gene: TRBV7-6
D gene: TRBD2
clone size: .
J gene: TRBJ2-7
CDR3 length: 16
CDR3 DNA: TGTGCCAGCAGCCCTATGCCTAGCGGGAGAATCTACGAGCAGTACTTC
CDR3 protein: CASSPMPSGRIYEQYF

V gene: TRBV6-1
D gene: .
clone size: .
J gene: TRBJ2-5
CDR3 length: 16
CDR3 DNA: TGTGCCAGCAGTGAAGGAGGGGCGGGAATGGGGGAGACCCAGTACTTC
CDR3 protein: CASSEGGAGMGETQYF